This TCR beta chain was profiled in a study of STAT5B mutations in CD4+ large granular lymphocyte leukemia. The survey-level immunoSEQ assay was used. Produced via immunoSEQ multiplex PCR; TCRdb's table is partial and in-frame only. The table records under 40,000 clones, 71% of them present only once. This clonotype was obtained from a human donor in good health. The sample comprised CD4+ T cells from blood buffy coats.

CDR3 region: CATRVGNTEAFF. The CDR3 nucleotides are TGTGCCACTAGGGTCGGGAACACTGAAGCTTTCTTT. The J gene is TRBJ1-1, the V gene TRBV10-3; no clear D. The ends were cut back, 10 bases at V and 1 base at J, with 10 bases in the middle. The CDR3 runs 12 residues. Germline values: CDR1 ENHRY, CDR2 SYGVKD.